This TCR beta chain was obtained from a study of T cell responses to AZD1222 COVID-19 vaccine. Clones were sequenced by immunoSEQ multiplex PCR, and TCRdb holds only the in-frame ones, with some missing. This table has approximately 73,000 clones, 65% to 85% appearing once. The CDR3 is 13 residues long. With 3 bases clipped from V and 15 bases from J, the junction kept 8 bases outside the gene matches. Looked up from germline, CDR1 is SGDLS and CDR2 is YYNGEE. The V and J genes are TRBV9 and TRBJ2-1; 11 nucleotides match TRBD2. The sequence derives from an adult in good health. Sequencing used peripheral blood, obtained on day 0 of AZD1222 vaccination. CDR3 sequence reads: CASSALLAGETFF. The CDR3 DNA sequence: TGTGCCAGCAGCGCTCTACTAGCGGGAGAAACGTTCTTC.